A single sample gave rise to the 12 T cell receptor beta chains below, sequenced in a study of T cell responses to AZD1222 COVID-19 vaccine. TCRdb keeps only in-frame clones here, not all; method: immunoSEQ multiplex PCR. Altogether more than 120,000 clones are present, approximately 87% being singletons, with the ten largest covering approximately 1.6%. Sample: peripheral blood, taken 28 days after the second AZD1222 dose. The source is an adult who received the AZD1222 COVID-19 vaccine.

The rearrangement uses TRBV7-2 and TRBJ2-3; 10 bases are a match to TRBD2. From germline, CDR1 is SGHTA and CDR2 FQGNSA. This CDR3 has 17 amino acids. The trim removed 3 bases at V and 3 bases at J, leaving 9 bases unmatched. CDR3 protein: CASSLSSLAGATDTQYF. The CDR3, as DNA: TGTGCCAGCAGCTTGTCGAGCCTAGCGGGAGCAACAGATACGCAGTATTTT. Full variable domain (missing parts from reference TRBV7-2 and TRBJ2-3): GAGVSQSPSNKVTEKGKDVELRCDPISGHTALYWYRQSLGQGLEFLIYFQGNSAPDKSGLPSDRFSAERTGGSVSTLTIQRTQQEDSAVYLCASSLSSLAGATDTQYFGPGTRLTVL.

The table lists this clone with a count of one. The rearrangement uses TRBV28 and TRBJ1-5, with 11 positions matching TRBD1. This CDR3 has 16 amino acids. With 0 bases clipped from V and 7 bases from J, the junction kept 5 bases outside the gene matches. Germline V gene sequence: CDR1 MDHEN, CDR2 SYDVKM. The CDR3 DNA reads as TGTGCCAGCAGTTTATGGGACAGGGGGCCTAGCCAGCCCCAGCATTTT. Its translation is CASSLWDRGPSQPQHF.

V usage is TRBV9 and J usage is TRBJ2-5; weak D call: TRBD1 (6 bases). This CDR3 spans 14 amino acids. The V gene lost 4 bases and the J gene lost 1 base, with 11 bases spanning the gap. Germline CDR1 SGDLS, CDR2 YYNGEE. Here the CDR3 reads CASSLGQFQETQYF. In DNA, the CDR3 is TGTGCCAGCAGCTTAGGACAGTTCCAAGAGACCCAGTACTTC.

The rearrangement uses TRBV7-3 and TRBJ1-1, with 7 positions matching TRBD1. V was pared by 2 bases and J by 2 bases, with 2 bases of the junction left unmatched. This CDR3 region has 14 residues. Germline values: CDR1 SGHTA, CDR2 FQGTGA. This CDR3 is CASSLDRVNTEAFF. The CDR3 DNA follows: TGTGCCAGCAGCTTAGACAGGGTAAACACTGAAGCTTTCTTT. Full variable domain (outside the CDR3, taken from reference TRBV7-3 and TRBJ1-1): GAGVSQTPSNKVTEKGKYVELRCDPISGHTALYWYRQSLGQGPEFLIYFQGTGAADDSGLPNDRFFAVRPEGSVSTLKIQRTERGDSAVYLCASSLDRVNTEAFFGQGTRLTVV.

This clone has just a few counts. The chain uses TRBV2 and TRBJ2-7; D possibly matches TRBD1 or TRBD2 (5 bases each). The CDR3 runs to 13 residues. V lost 6 bases, J lost 0 bases, and 9 bases lay in between. Germline values: CDR1 SNHLY, CDR2 FYNNEI. CDR3 DNA sequence: TGTGCCAGCAGGGGGGAGACCTCCTACGAGCAGTACTTC. Translation: CASRGETSYEQYF.

The chain combines TRBV6-5 with TRBJ1-5; D remains unclear. The germline V gene encodes CDR1 MNHEY and CDR2 SVGAGI. The CDR3 extends over 14 amino acids. The V and J ends lost 10 bases and 0 bases respectively, with 13 bases between them. The CDR3 reads CATDTGYSNQPQHF. The CDR3 nucleotides read TGTGCCACTGACACGGGCTATAGCAATCAGCCCCAGCATTTT.

The chain carries TRBV7-9 and TRBJ1-3; D gene ambiguous. CDR1 is SEHNR and CDR2 is FQNEAQ in the germline V gene (reference sequence). The V gene lost 5 bases and the J gene lost 0 bases, with 8 bases spanning the gap. This CDR3 spans 14 amino acids. CDR3 region: CASSPGSSGNTIYF. In DNA form, the CDR3 reads TGTGCCAGCAGCCCAGGTAGCTCTGGAAACACCATATATTTT.

The chain recombines TRBV7-9 with TRBJ1-4; D gene uncertain. V was pared by 1 base and J by 7 bases, with 13 bases between. CDR1 and CDR2 from the germline V gene are SEHNR and FQNEAQ (reference sequence). The CDR3 is made up of 15 amino acids. The CDR3 DNA reads as TGTGCCAGCAGCTTAGGACCGGGCGCGGCTGAAAAACTGTTTTTT. Its protein product is CASSLGPGAAEKLFF. The variable domain in full, completed from reference TRBV7-9 and TRBJ1-4, reads DTGVSQNPRHKITKRGQNVTFRCDPISEHNRLYWYRQTLGQGPEFLTYFQNEAQLEKSRLLSDRFSAERPKGSFSTLEIQRTEQGDSAMYLCASSLGPGAAEKLFFGSGTQLSVL.

V is TRBV19 and J is TRBJ2-7; 8 nucleotides match TRBD1. CDR3 size: 14 residues. V lost 2 bases to trimming and J lost 6 bases; unmatched junction nucleotides: 6. The V gene's germline CDR1 is LNHDA and CDR2 SQIVND (reference sequence). The CDR3 loop reads CASSISQGAFEQYF. As DNA, the CDR3 is TGTGCCAGTAGTATAAGTCAGGGGGCTTTCGAGCAGTACTTC.

This sequence joins TRBV30 and TRBJ1-5; maybe TRBD1 (5 bases). V was clipped by 2 bases and J by 2 bases, with 7 bases between them. Germline V gene sequence: CDR1 GTSNPN, CDR2 SVGIG (reference sequence). The CDR3 has 13 amino acids. As DNA, the CDR3 is TGTGCCTGGAGTCAACAGGGCAATCAGCCCCAGCATTTT. It specifies CAWSQQGNQPQHF.

The chain links TRBV2 to TRBJ2-7; D gene uncertain. Per the germline V gene, CDR1 is SNHLY and CDR2 is FYNNEI. Trimming removed 6 bases at V and 0 bases at J, with 18 bases between. The CDR3 is 16 residues long. CDR3 nucleotides: TGTGCCAGCAGCGGGTCCCTGGTTGGCCTCTCCTACGAGCAGTACTTC. It encodes CASSGSLVGLSYEQYF.

This chain joins TRBV2 and TRBJ2-7; D is perhaps TRBD1 (6 bases). The V gene lost 5 bases and the J gene lost 3 bases, with 8 bases spanning the gap. The CDR3 covers 12 residues. Germline V gene data show CDR1 as SNHLY and CDR2 as FYNNEI. This chain's CDR3 is CASSRTVYEQYV. The CDR3 coding sequence is TGTGCCAGCAGTAGGACAGTCTACGAGCAGTACGTC.